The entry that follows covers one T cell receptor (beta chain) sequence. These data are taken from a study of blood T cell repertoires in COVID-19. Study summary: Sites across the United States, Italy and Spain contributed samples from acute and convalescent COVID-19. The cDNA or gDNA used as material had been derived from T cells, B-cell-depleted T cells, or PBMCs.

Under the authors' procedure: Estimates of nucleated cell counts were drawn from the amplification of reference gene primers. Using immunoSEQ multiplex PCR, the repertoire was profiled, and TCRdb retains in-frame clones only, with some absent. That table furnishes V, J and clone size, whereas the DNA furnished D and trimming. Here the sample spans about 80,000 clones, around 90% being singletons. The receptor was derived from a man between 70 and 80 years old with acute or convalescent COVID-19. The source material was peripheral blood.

As DNA, the CDR3 is TGTGCCAGCAGCTTGGGCGGGGGGTCGAACACTGAAGCTTTCTTT. Its translation: CASSLGGGSNTEAFF. This rearrangement joins TRBV5-5 to TRBJ1-1, with a possible D match to TRBD1 (5 bases). This CDR3 is built from 15 residues. The germline V gene encodes CDR1 SGHKS and CDR2 YYEKEE (reference sequence). V lost 0 bases and J lost 1, with 10 bases in between.